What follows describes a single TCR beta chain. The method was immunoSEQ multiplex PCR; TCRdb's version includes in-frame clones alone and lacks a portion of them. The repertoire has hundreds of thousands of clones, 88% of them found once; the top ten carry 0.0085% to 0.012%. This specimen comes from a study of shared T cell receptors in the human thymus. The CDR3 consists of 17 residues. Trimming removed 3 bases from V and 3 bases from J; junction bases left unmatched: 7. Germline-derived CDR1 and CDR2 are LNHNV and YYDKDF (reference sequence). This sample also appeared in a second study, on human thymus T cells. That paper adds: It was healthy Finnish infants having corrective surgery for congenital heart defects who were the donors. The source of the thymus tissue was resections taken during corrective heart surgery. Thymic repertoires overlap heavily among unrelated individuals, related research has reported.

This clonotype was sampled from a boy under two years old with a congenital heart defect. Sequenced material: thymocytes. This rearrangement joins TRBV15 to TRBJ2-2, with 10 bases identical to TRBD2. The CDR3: CATSRLVLAGDTGELFF. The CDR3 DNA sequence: TGTGCCACCAGCAGGCTGGTTCTAGCGGGAGACACCGGGGAGCTGTTTTTT.